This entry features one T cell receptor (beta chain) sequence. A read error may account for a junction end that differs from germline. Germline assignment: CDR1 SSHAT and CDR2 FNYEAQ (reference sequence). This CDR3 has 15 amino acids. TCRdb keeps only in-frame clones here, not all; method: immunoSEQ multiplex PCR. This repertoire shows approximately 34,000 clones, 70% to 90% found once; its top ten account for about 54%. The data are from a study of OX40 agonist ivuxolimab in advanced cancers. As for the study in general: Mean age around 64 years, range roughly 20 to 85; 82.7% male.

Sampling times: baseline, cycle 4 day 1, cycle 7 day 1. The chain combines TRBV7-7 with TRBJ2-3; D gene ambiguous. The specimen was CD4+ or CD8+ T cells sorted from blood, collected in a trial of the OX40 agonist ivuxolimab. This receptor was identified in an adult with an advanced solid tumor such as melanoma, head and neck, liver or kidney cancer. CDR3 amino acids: CASSSDPGRGDTQYF. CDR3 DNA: TGTGCTAGCAGCTCTGATCCGGGCCGAGGAGATACGCAGTATTTT.